These 5 T cell receptor beta chains were sequenced from one sample in a study of blood T cell repertoires in COVID-19. Some clones are missing from TCRdb's copy, which holds only in-frame ones; the method was immunoSEQ multiplex PCR. The sample contains around 150,000 clones, 80% to 90% of which appear only once. The sequenced sample consisted of peripheral blood. Every receptor here comes from a man aged 55-75 years with acute or convalescent COVID-19.

The chain employs TRBV5-1 and TRBJ1-1, with a possible D match to TRBD1 (5 bases). Trimming cost V 4 bases and J 6 bases, with 10 bases left between them. Germline CDR1 reads SGHRS; CDR2 reads YFSETQ. The CDR3 contains 12 residues. The DNA of the CDR3 is TGCGCCAGCAGCCCGTGGGGGGCTGAAGCTTTCTTT. Protein: CASSPWGAEAFF.

The CDR3: CATSDLLEGETQYF. The CDR3 nucleotides are TGTGCCACCAGTGATTTGTTGGAGGGTGAGACCCAGTACTTC. J is TRBJ2-5 and V is TRBV24-1; perhaps TRBD2 as D (6 bases). The CDR3 has 14 amino acids. Germline V lookup: CDR1 KGHDR, CDR2 SFDVKD. With 0 bases removed from V and 5 bases from J, the gap between germline ends came to 9 bases.

The rearrangement links TRBV12-5 to TRBJ2-1; 9 bases map to TRBD1. There are 16 residues in the CDR3. Trimming took 4 bases from V and 5 from J; bases not matched to a gene: 9. The V gene's germline CDR1 is LGHNT and CDR2 FRNRAP. CDR3 in amino acids: CASGSGPGQGDNEQFF. For the CDR3, the DNA is TGTGCTAGTGGTTCAGGGCCGGGACAGGGAGACAATGAGCAGTTCTTC.

The V call is TRBV28, the J call TRBJ1-3, with a possible D match to TRBD1 (6 bases). CDR1 and CDR2 (germline): MDHEN, SYDVKM. With 5 bases removed from V and 4 bases from J, the gap between germline ends came to 15 bases. The CDR3 has 15 amino acids. The CDR3 bases are TGTGCCAGCAGTCCTAGTGGACAGACGGGAAACACCATATATTTT. It translates to CASSPSGQTGNTIYF.

The gene calls are TRBV19 and TRBJ2-1, with D maybe TRBD2 (5 bases). V lost 3 bases to trimming and J lost 7 bases, with 16 bases between them. CDR1 LNHDA and CDR2 SQIVND come from the germline V gene (reference sequence). The CDR3 consists of 15 residues. The CDR3: CASSIGLGRGNEQFF. The CDR3 DNA is TGTGCCAGTAGTATCGGGCTGGGGAGAGGTAATGAGCAGTTCTTC.